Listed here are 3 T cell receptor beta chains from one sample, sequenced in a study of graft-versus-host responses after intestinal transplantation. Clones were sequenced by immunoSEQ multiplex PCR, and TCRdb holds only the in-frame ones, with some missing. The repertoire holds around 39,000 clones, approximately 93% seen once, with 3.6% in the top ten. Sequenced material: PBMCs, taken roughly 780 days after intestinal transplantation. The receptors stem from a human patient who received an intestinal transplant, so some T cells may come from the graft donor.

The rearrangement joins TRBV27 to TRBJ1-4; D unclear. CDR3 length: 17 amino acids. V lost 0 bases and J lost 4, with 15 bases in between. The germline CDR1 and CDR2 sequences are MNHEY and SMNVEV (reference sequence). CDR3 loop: CASSLSGRSLINEKLFF. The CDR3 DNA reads TGTGCCAGCAGTTTATCCGGGCGGAGCCTTATTAATGAAAAACTGTTTTTT.

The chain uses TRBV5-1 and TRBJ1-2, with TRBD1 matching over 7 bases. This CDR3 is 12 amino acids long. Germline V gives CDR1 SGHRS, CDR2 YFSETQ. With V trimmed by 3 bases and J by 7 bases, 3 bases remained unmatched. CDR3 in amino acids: CASSSRQGGYTF. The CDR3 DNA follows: TGCGCCAGCAGCTCCCGACAGGGTGGCTACACCTTC.

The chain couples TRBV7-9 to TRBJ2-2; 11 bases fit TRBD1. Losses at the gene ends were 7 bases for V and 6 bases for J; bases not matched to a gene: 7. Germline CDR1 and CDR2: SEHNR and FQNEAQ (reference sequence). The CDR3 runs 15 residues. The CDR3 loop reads CASNPGQGEAGELFF. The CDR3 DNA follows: TGTGCCAGCAACCCGGGACAGGGGGAGGCCGGGGAGCTGTTTTTT.